This T cell receptor (beta chain) derives from a study of T-cell reconstitution after alpha-beta-depleted transplantation in children. General study points: T-cell counts and diversity at one year following transplant were attributed mainly to newly produced T cells.

This sample's TCRbeta library carried unique molecular identifier barcodes. TCRdb independently ran MiXCR on the PCR reads; one entry per CDR3 protein. The sample contains about 900,000 distinct CDR3 sequences, 25% to 35% of which appear only once. This clonotype was seen a few times. Its antigen is as yet unknown. The V and J ends lost 6 bases and 7 bases, in that order; junction bases with no gene match: 12. CDR1 is MNHEY and CDR2 is SMNVEV in the germline V gene (reference sequence). The CDR3 has 14 amino acids. The material was PBMCs, mostly from graft donor cells, obtained 360 days after TCRalphabeta/CD19-depleted stem cell transplant. V is TRBV27 and J is TRBJ2-7, with TRBD2 matching over 7 bases. This clonotype was sampled from a boy less than two years old who had a stem cell transplant for SCID, so the T cells may come from the graft donor. CDR3 in amino acids: CASRPSGALREQYF. CDR3 bases: TGTGCCAGCAGACCAAGCGGGGCACTACGGGAGCAGTACTTC.